This T cell receptor (beta chain) was sequenced in a study of cytomegalovirus exposure and HLA in healthy donors. The CDR3 length is 12 residues. Germline assignment: CDR1 SGHNT and CDR2 YENEEA. V was cut by 7 bases and J by 7 bases, with 13 bases left in between. Primers included in the PCR were 60 Vbeta and 13 Jbeta primers. Sequenced by immunoSEQ multiplex PCR; TCRdb stores in-frame clones only, minus some. Of more than 90,000 clones listed, around three quarters are singletons. The chain combines TRBV11-3 with TRBJ1-1; no firm D call. The sequenced sample consisted of PBMCs. The sequence derives from a woman under 30 in good health and CMV-seropositive. The CDR3 nucleotides read TGTGCCAGCACCCGTGGGCGGGGTGAAGCTTTCTTT. Its protein product is CASTRGRGEAFF.